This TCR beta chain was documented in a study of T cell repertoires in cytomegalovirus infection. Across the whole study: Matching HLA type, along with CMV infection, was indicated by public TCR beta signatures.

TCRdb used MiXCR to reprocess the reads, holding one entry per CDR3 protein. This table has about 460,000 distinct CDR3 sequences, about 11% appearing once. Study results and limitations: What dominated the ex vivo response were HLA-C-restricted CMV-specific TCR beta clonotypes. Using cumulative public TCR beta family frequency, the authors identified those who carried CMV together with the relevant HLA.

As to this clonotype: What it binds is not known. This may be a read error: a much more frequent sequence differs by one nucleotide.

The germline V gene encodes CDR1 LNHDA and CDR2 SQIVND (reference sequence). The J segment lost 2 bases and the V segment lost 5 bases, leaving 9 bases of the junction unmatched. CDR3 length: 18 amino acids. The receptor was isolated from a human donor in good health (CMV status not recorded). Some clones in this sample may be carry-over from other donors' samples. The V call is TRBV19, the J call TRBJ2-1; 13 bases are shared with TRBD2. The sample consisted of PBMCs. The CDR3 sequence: CASSLGLAGASPYNEQFF. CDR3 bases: TGTGCCAGTAGTCTTGGACTAGCGGGAGCTAGCCCCTACAATGAGCAGTTCTTC.